This T cell receptor (beta chain) originates from a study of Ad26.COV2.S vaccination and SARS-CoV-2 variants. The CDR3 contains 12 residues. Between the trimmed V and J ends, which lost 5 bases and 3 bases, there was a span of 8 bases. Germline V gene sequence: CDR1 SGHKS, CDR2 YYEKEE (reference sequence). Sequencing used immunoSEQ multiplex PCR; TCRdb keeps in-frame clones, though not all of them. The data hold hundreds of thousands of clones, with around 90% observed a single time. The treatment here: 15 to 20 received Ad26.COV2.S at low or high dose, single or two shots; about 5 received placebo; per-sample allocation not given. Day 63 after the first injection of vaccine or placebo was the sampling time.

The TCR sequence derives from a person between 18 and 65 years old who received the Ad26.COV2.S COVID-19 vaccine or a placebo. Material: peripheral blood, obtained in a trial of Ad26.COV2.S vaccine versus placebo. V is TRBV5-5 and J is TRBJ1-1; no firm D call. CDR3 nucleotides: TGTGCCAGCAGTTATGGGTACACTGAAGCTTTCTTT. Encoded protein: CASSYGYTEAFF.